This entry lists 4 T cell receptor beta chains sequenced from one sample in a study of prognosis after radiotherapy for stage I lung cancer. Genomic DNA yielded TCR beta CDR3, amplified by two-round multiplex PCR. It was primers specific to each TRBV and TRBJ gene that first-round PCR used. Each CDR3 protein gets one entry after TCRdb re-called the multiplex PCR reads with MiXCR. This sample has about 13,000 distinct CDR3 sequences, with 25% to 30% found just once. Sequencing used PBMCs, obtained before or after stereotactic body radiation therapy (not recorded which). These receptors came from a donor aged 50 or older with non-small cell lung cancer.

This clonotype occurred many times. The chain couples TRBV7-3 to TRBJ2-3; tentatively, D is TRBD2 (6 bases). The germline gives CDR1 SGHTA, CDR2 FQGTGA. Deletions cut 0 bases from V and 0 bases from J, with 13 bases between. This CDR3 region has 17 residues. CDR3 loop: CASSLTRTGGSTDTQYF. The CDR3 DNA is TGTGCCAGCAGCTTAACGAGGACCGGGGGTAGCACAGATACGCAGTATTTT.

For this clonotype: It is likely a read error: a sequence one base away is far more abundant. The chain joins TRBV19 to TRBJ2-1; the match to TRBD2 covers 7 bases. Germline CDR1 reads LNHDA; CDR2 reads SQIVND (reference sequence). The CDR3 has 13 amino acids. CDR3 in DNA: TGTGCCAGCAGTCAACTAATTCTAGCGGAGCTGTTCTTC. Encoded protein: CASSQLILAELFF.

This clonotype appeared many times. The rearrangement joins TRBV6-2 or TRBV6-3 to TRBJ1-5; possibly TRBD1 for D (6 bases). The germline V gene has CDR1 MNHEY and CDR2 SVGEGT. CDR3 length: 17 residues. Trimming shortened V by 7 bases and J by 2 bases, and 21 bases separated the two germline ends. The CDR3 bases are TGTGCCAGCAATTTCCCAAGGGGGACTGTTTGCAATCAGCCCCAGCATTTT. It yields the protein CASNFPRGTVCNQPQHF.

The table lists this clonotype with many counts. The chain joins TRBV29-1 to TRBJ2-7; either TRBD1 or TRBD2 may supply D (5 bases each). From germline, CDR1 is SQVTM and CDR2 ANQGSEA. Trimming took 3 bases from V and 2 from J, leaving 11 bases between them. The CDR3 length is 13 residues. CDR3 bases: TGCAGCGTTGATGAGGGGTACCCCTACGAGCAGTACTTC. Protein: CSVDEGYPYEQYF.